The source of this T cell receptor beta chain is a study of CD8+ T cells in alopecia areata. Study as a whole: A 6-month off-drug phase came after tofacitinib, which had lasted 6 to 18 months.

The V segment lost 6 bases and the J segment 7 bases; nucleotides outside the gene matches: 4. CDR1 and CDR2 (germline): ENHRY, SYGVKD. This CDR3 is built from 14 residues. Regarding the study as a whole: Scalp lesions, especially in alopecia totalis/universalis, had higher clonality than normal scalp.

cDNA prepared by RNA extraction and subsequent reverse transcription served as the template for sequencing. Profiled with immunoSEQ multiplex PCR; TCRdb holds only in-frame clones, not every one. Among 100,000 to 150,000 clones listed, around 60% were seen once. Peripheral blood and lesional scalp punch biopsies were taken from alopecia areata patients. PBMC-derived CD4+ and CD8+ T cells were sorted. This clone was picked up a small number of times. Its antigen is not identified. Sequencing used CD4+ T cells sorted from blood, obtained at week 0. The chain carries TRBV10-3 and TRBJ1-6, with 9 bases aligning to TRBD1. This TCR was recovered from a human donor with alopecia areata. The CDR3 nucleotides are TGTGCCATCAGACCGGACAGGGGCAATTCACCCCTCCACTTT. Translating gives CAIRPDRGNSPLHF.